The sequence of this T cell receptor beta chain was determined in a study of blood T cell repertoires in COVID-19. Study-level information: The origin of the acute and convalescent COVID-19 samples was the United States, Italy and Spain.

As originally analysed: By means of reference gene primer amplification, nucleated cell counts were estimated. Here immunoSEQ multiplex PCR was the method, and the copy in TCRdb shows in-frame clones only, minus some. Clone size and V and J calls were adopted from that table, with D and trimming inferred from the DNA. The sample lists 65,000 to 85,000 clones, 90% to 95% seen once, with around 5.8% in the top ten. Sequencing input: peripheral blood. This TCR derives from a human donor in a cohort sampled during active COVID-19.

CDR3 DNA: TGTGCCAGCAGACGGACTAGCGGGGGGAGATTTGAGCAGTTCTTC. It translates to CASRRTSGGRFEQFF. This chain uses TRBV11-1 with TRBJ2-1; 14 bases align to TRBD2. Germline CDR1 SGHAT, CDR2 FQDESV (reference sequence). With V trimmed by 6 bases and J by 9 bases, 7 bases remained unmatched. The CDR3 covers 15 residues.